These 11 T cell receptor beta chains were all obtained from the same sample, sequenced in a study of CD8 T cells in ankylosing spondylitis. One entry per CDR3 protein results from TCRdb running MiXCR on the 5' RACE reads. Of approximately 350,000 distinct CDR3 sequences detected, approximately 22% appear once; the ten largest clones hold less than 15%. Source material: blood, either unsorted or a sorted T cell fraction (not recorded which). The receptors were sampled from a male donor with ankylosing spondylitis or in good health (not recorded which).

CDR3 region: CASSLDYGDHEQYF. CDR3 nucleotides: TGTGCCAGCAGCTTGGACTACGGGGACCACGAGCAGTACTTC. The chain carries TRBV7-9 and TRBJ2-7; maybe TRBD2 (6 bases). The germline V and J ends were trimmed by 3 bases and 5 bases, with 14 bases remaining between them. The CDR3 has 14 residues. Germline CDR1 SEHNR, CDR2 FQNEAQ (reference sequence).

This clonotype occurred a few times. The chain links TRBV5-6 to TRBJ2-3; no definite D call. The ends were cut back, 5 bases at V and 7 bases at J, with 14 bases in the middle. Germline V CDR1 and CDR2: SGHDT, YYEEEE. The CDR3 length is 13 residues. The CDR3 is CASSLLSDYTQYF. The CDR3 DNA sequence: TGTGCCAGCAGTTTACTGTCCGACTATACGCAGTATTTT.

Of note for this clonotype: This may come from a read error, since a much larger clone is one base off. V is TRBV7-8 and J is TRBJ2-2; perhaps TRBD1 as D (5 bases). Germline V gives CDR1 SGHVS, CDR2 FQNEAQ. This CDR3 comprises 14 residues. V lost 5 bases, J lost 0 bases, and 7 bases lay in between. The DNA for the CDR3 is TGTGCCAGCAGCGCGACAGCGAACACCGGGGAGCTGTTTTTT. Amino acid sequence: CASSATANTGELFF.

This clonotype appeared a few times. The CDR3 DNA is TGTGCCAGCAGCTCGGGGGGGTTGGACCGGCAGAACACTGAAGCTTTCTTT. Translation gives CASSSGGLDRQNTEAFF. The chain is built from TRBV7-9 and TRBJ1-1; maybe TRBD1 (5 bases). The CDR3 is 17 residues long. The V gene lost 4 bases and the J gene lost 1 base, with 19 bases spanning the gap. Germline V gives CDR1 SEHNR, CDR2 FQNEAQ (reference sequence).

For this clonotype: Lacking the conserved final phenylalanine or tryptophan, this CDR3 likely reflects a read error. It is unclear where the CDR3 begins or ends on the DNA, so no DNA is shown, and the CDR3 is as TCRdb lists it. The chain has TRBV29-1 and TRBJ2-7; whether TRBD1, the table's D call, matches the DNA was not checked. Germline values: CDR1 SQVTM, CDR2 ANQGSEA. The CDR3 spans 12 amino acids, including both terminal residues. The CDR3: CSVEDLSGVPSL.

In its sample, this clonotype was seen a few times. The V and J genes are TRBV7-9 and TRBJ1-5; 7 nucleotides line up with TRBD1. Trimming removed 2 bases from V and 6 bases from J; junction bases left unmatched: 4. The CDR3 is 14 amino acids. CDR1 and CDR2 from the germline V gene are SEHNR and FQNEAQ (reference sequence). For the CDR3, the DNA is TGTGCCAGCAGCTTATCAGGGGGGGTTCAGCCCCAGCATTTT. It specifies CASSLSGGVQPQHF.

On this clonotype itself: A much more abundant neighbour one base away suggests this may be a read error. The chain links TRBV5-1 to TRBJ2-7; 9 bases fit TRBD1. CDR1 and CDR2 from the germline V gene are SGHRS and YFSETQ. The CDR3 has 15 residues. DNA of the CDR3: TGCGCCAGCAGCAGGGACAGGGAATATCGGTACGACCAGTACTTC. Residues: CASSRDREYRYDQYF.

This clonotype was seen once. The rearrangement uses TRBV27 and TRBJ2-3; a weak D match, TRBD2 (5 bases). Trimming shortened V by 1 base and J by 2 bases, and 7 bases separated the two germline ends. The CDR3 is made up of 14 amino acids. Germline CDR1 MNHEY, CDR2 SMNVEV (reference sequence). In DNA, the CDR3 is TGTGCCAGCAGTTTATTGGGAGACACAGATACGCAGTATTTT. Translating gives CASSLLGDTDTQYF.

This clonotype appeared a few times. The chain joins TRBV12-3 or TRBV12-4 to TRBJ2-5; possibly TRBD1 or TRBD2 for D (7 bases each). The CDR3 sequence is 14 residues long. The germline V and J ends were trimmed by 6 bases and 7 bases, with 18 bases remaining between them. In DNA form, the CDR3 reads TGTGCCAGCAGCAGGGGGGGTCCCCTTGGGACCCAGTACTTC. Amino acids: CASSRGGPLGTQYF.

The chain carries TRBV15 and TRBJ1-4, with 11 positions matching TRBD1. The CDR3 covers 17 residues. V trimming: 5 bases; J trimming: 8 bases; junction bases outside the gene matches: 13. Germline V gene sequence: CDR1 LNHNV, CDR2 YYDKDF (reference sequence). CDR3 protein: CATSPDRGRPSKEKLFF. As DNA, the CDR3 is TGTGCCACCAGCCCGGACAGGGGGCGACCCTCCAAAGAAAAACTGTTTTTT. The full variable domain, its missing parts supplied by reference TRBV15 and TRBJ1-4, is DAMVIQNPRYQVTQFGKPVTLSCSQTLNHNVMYWYQQKSSQAPKLLFHYYDKDFNNEADTPDNFQSRRPNTSFCFLDIRSPGLGDTAMYLCATSPDRGRPSKEKLFFGSGTQLSVL.

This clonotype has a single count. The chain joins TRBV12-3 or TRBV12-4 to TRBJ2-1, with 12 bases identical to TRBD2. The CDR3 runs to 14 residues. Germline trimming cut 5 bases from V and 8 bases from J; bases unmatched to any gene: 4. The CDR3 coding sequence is TGTGCCAGCAGTGGACTAGCGGGGCGGTATGAGCAGTTCTTC. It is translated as CASSGLAGRYEQFF.